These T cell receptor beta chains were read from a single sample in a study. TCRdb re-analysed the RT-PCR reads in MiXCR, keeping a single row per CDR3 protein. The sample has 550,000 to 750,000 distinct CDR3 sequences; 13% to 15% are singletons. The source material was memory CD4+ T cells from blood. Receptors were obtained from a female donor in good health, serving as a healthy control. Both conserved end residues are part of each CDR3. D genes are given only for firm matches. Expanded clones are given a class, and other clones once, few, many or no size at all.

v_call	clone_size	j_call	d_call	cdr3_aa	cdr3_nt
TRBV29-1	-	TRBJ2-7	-	CSVGEAEQYF	TGCAGCGTTGGCGAGGCCGAGCAGTACTTC
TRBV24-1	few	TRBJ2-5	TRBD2	CATSDLKAPLAGDGETQYF	TGTGCCACCAGTGATTTGAAAGCCCCACTAGCGGGAGACGGGGAGACCCAGTACTTC
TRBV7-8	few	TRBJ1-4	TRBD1	CASSSGTAPNEKLFF	TGTGCCAGCAGCTCTGGGACAGCACCGAATGAAAAACTGTTTTTT
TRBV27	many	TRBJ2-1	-	CASSPQPSGTGYNEQFF	TGTGCCAGCAGTCCCCAACCTTCCGGGACTGGTTACAATGAGCAGTTCTTC
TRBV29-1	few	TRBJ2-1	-	CSVEGSQWLINEQFF	TGCAGCGTTGAAGGGAGCCAGTGGCTAATCAATGAGCAGTTCTTC
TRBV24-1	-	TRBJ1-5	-	CATSVSGGQPQHF	TGTGCCACCAGTGTGTCGGGGGGTCAGCCCCAGCATTTT
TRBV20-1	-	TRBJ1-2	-	CSAPGDGYGYTF	TGCAGTGCTCCGGGTGACGGCTATGGCTACACCTTC
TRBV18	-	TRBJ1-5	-	CASSPRLDQPQHF	TGTGCCAGCTCACCAAGGCTGGATCAGCCCCAGCATTTT
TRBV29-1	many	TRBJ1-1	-	CSVSSGPVLQDTEAFF	TGCAGCGTTTCCTCCGGACCCGTCTTGCAGGACACTGAAGCTTTCTTT
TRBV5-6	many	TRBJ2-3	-	CASSLNGPPGADTQYF	TGTGCCAGCAGCTTGAATGGTCCCCCGGGGGCAGATACGCAGTATTTT
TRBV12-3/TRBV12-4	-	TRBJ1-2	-	CASSLYSSMKGYTF	TGTGCCAGCAGTTTGTACAGTTCTATGAAAGGCTACACCTTC
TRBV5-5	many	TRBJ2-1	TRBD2	CASSFGAGGSDNEQFF	TGTGCCAGCAGCTTCGGAGCGGGAGGAAGCGACAATGAGCAGTTCTTC
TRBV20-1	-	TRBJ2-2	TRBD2	CSARSGANTGELFF	TGCAGTGCTCGTAGCGGGGCTAACACCGGGGAGCTGTTTTTT
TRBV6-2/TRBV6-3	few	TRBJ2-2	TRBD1	CASSSRTGFKLELFF	TGTGCCAGCAGTTCCCGGACAGGGTTTAAGTTGGAGCTGTTTTTT
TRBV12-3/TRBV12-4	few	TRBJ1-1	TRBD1	CASSLAGGGTANTEAFF	TGTGCCAGCAGTTTAGCGGGAGGCGGGACAGCGAACACTGAAGCTTTCTTT
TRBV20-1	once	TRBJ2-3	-	CSARGPASTDTQYF	TGCAGTGCTAGAGGGCCGGCTAGCACAGATACGCAGTATTTT
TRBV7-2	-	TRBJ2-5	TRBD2	CASSPPPRGGSGLETQYF	TGTGCCAGCAGCCCACCCCCACGGGGGGGCAGTGGTTTGGAGACCCAGTACTTC
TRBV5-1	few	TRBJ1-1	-	CASSLAANGPEAFF	TGCGCCAGCAGCTTGGCGGCTAACGGGCCTGAAGCTTTCTTT
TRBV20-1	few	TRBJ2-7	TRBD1	CSARDLGQGAVNEQYF	TGCAGTGCTAGAGATTTGGGACAGGGGGCCGTCAACGAGCAGTACTTC
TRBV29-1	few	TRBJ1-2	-	CSVSRVDFYGYTF	TGCAGCGTTTCGAGGGTCGATTTCTATGGCTACACCTTC
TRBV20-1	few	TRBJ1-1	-	CSARDRQDSEAFF	TGCAGTGCTAGAGACCGACAAGACTCTGAAGCTTTCTTT
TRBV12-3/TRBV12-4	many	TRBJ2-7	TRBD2	CASSSHGTSGRLEQYF	TGTGCCAGCAGTTCCCACGGGACTAGCGGGAGGCTCGAGCAGTACTTC
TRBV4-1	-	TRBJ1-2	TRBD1	CASSPATGTGTYGYTF	TGCGCCAGCAGCCCAGCGACCGGGACAGGGACGTATGGCTACACCTTC
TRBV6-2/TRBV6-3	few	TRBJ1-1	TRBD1	CASSSRTGLDTEAFF	TGTGCCAGCAGTTCCCGGACAGGACTGGACACTGAAGCTTTCTTT
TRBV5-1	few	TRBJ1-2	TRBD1	CASRLHGPGQGSDYGYTF	TGCGCCAGCAGACTACATGGCCCGGGACAGGGGTCTGACTATGGCTACACCTTC
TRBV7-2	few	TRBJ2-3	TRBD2	CASSFLAGDKDTQYF	TGTGCCAGCAGCTTCCTAGCGGGAGATAAAGATACGCAGTATTTT
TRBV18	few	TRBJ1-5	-	CASSPSGTPGLPQHF	TGTGCCAGCTCACCCTCGGGGACTCCAGGTTTGCCCCAGCATTTT
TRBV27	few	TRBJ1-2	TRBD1	CASSLSTGARDRNYGYTF	TGTGCCAGCAGTTTATCTACAGGGGCCAGGGATCGTAACTATGGCTACACCTTC
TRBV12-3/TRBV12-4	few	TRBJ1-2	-	CASSFGRNGYTF	TGTGCCAGCAGTTTCGGACGGAATGGCTACACCTTC
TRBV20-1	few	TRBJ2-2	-	CSARGIGLFF	TGCAGTGCTAGAGGCATTGGGCTGTTTTTT
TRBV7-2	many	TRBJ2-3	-	CASSSTQDTQYF	TGTGCCAGCAGCTCCACGCAAGATACGCAGTATTTT
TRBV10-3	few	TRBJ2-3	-	CAIAGPNRVGADTQYF	TGTGCCATCGCAGGGCCTAACAGGGTAGGAGCAGATACGCAGTATTTT
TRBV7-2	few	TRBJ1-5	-	CASSLEGSVGQPQHF	TGTGCCAGCAGCTTAGAAGGCTCAGTGGGTCAGCCCCAGCATTTT
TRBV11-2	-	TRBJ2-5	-	CASSLPVQETQYF	TGTGCCAGCAGCTTGCCCGTACAAGAGACCCAGTACTTC
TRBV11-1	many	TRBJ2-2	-	CASSLTRTGELFF	TGTGCCAGCAGCTTAACCCGGACCGGGGAGCTGTTTTTT
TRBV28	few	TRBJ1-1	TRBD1	CASVWRQGSGGKAFF	TGTGCCAGCGTTTGGCGACAGGGATCCGGCGGAAAAGCTTTCTTT
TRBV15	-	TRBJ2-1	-	CATSSIGGGNEQFF	TGTGCCACCAGCAGTATCGGAGGGGGCAATGAGCAGTTCTTC
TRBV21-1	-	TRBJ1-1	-	CARQGGSEAFF	TGTGCCAGACAGGGCGGTAGTGAAGCTTTCTTT
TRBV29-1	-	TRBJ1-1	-	CSVGTDVGTEAFF	TGCAGCGTTGGAACAGACGTGGGCACTGAAGCTTTCTTT
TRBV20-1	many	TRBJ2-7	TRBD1	CSARDLDRDYEQYF	TGCAGTGCTAGAGATCTGGACAGGGACTACGAGCAGTACTTC
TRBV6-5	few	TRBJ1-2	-	CASSYSFLAGSGYTF	TGTGCCAGCAGTTACTCGTTTTTAGCTGGCTCTGGCTACACCTTC
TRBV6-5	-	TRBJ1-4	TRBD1	CASSYSDRNEKLFF	TGTGCCAGCAGTTACTCGGACAGGAATGAAAAACTGTTTTTT
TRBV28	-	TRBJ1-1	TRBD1	CASSFGDRGGVSEAFF	TGTGCCAGCAGTTTTGGTGACAGGGGGGGGGTCTCTGAAGCTTTCTTT
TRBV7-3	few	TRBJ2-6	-	CASSPESQGANVLTF	TGTGCCAGCAGCCCGGAGTCCCAAGGGGCCAACGTCCTGACTTTC
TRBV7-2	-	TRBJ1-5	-	CASSSYKTGKYSNQPQHF	TGTGCCAGCAGCTCCTATAAGACGGGGAAGTATAGCAATCAGCCCCAGCATTTT
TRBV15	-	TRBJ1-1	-	CATSRERVSAFF	TGTGCCACCAGCAGAGAAAGGGTTTCAGCTTTCTTT
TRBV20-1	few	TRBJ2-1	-	CSARVQAGQFF	TGCAGTGCTAGAGTTCAGGCGGGGCAGTTCTTC